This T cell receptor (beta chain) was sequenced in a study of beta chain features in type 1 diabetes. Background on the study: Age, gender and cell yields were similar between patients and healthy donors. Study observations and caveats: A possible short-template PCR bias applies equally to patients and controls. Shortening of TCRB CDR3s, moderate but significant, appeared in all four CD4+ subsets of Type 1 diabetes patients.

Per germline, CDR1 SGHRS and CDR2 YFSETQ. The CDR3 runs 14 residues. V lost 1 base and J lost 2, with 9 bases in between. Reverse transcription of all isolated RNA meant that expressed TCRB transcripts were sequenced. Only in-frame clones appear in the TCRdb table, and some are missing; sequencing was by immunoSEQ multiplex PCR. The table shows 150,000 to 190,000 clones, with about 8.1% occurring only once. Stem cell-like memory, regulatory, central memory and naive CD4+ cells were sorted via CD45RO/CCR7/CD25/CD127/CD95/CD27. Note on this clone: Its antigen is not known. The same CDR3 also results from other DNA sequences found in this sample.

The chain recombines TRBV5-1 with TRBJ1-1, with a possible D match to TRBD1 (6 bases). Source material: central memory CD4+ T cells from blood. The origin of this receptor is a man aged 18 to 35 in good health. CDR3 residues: CASSLQGGNTEAFF. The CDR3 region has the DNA TGCGCCAGCAGCTTGCAAGGGGGTAACACTGAAGCTTTCTTT.